One sample yielded the 23 T cell receptor beta chains listed below, sequenced in a study of T-cell reconstitution after alpha-beta-depleted transplantation in children. Library preparation (for TCRbeta) was performed with unique molecular identifiers. A single record per CDR3 protein comes from TCRdb applying MiXCR to the PCR reads. The sample lists roughly 570,000 distinct CDR3 sequences, roughly 30% occurring once. The sequences come from PBMCs, collected before TCRalphabeta/CD19-depleted stem cell transplant. These receptors were collected from a boy in the first two years of life with Wiskott-Aldrich syndrome, due to receive a stem cell transplant.

This clonotype showed up just a few times. This chain uses TRBV20-1 with TRBJ2-7; TRBD1 or TRBD2 may be the D gene (5 bases each). Germline values: CDR1 DFQATT, CDR2 SNEGSKA (reference sequence). Trimming took 4 bases from V and 3 from J, leaving 13 bases between them. CDR3 size: 13 residues. CDR3 amino acids: CSATGPGNYEQYF. In DNA form, the CDR3 reads TGCAGTGCTACAGGGCCGGGAAACTACGAGCAGTACTTC.

This clonotype has only a few counts. This chain connects TRBV9 to TRBJ2-1; no clear D gene. The ends were cut back, 1 base at V and 8 bases at J, with 10 bases in the middle. Germline CDR1 SGDLS, CDR2 YYNGEE. This CDR3 contains 13 residues. The CDR3 region has the DNA TGTGCCAGCAGCGTAATAGGGTTCGATGAGCAGTTCTTC. Encoded protein: CASSVIGFDEQFF.

This clonotype was detected only a few times. V is TRBV5-1 and J is TRBJ2-1, with a weak D call TRBD1 (6 bases). V was shortened by 4 bases and J by 15 bases, with 17 bases between the two germline ends. Germline lookup yields CDR1 SGHRS and CDR2 YFSETQ. This CDR3 region has 12 residues. In nucleotides, the CDR3 is TGCGCCAGCAGCCTGGGAACAGGGCCTACGTTCTTC. This translates into CASSLGTGPTFF.

The gene calls are TRBV5-1 and TRBJ2-3, with 9 bases that match TRBD1. Germline V gene sequence: CDR1 SGHRS, CDR2 YFSETQ. The V and J ends lost 0 bases and 4 bases, in that order; junction bases with no gene match: 6. This CDR3 comprises 16 residues. The CDR3 region is CASSLAGTGKADTQYF. CDR3 bases: TGCGCCAGCAGCTTGGCCGGGACAGGGAAAGCAGATACGCAGTATTTT.

The rearrangement joins TRBV21-1 to TRBJ2-7; TRBD2 was called by the table and not checked on the DNA. TRBV21-1 is termed a pseudogene. This CDR3 has 14 amino acids. The DNA for the CDR3 is TGTGCCAGCAGCAAGGGACTAGAGGTGTACGAGCAGTACTTC. The encoded protein is CASSKGLEVYEQYF.

This clonotype was observed a handful of times. The CDR3 here is CASSFKSSYEQYF. The CDR3 DNA reads TGTGCCAGCAGTTTCAAGAGCTCCTACGAGCAGTACTTC. This sequence joins TRBV12-3 or TRBV12-4 and TRBJ2-7; D not resolved. V gave up 3 bases and J gave up 0 bases, with 6 bases separating them. The CDR3 loop spans 13 amino acids.

The chain employs TRBV4-1 and TRBJ2-5; 11 nucleotides match TRBD2. Germline loops: CDR1 MGHRA, CDR2 YSYEKL. J gave up 2 bases and V 0 bases, and 11 bases lay outside the gene matches. This CDR3 has 19 amino acids. The CDR3 DNA reads as TGCGCCAGCAGCCAAGAACTTCGTAGACTAGCGGGAAAACAAGAGACCCAGTACTTC. Residues: CASSQELRRLAGKQETQYF.

The V gene is TRBV10-3, the J gene TRBJ2-1; D unresolved. The germline V gene encodes CDR1 ENHRY and CDR2 SYGVKD. Trimming cost V 5 bases and J 1 base, with 6 bases left between them. CDR3 length: 13 residues. The CDR3 DNA sequence: TGTGCCATCAGTCCGGATTCCTACAATGAGCAGTTCTTC. Residues: CAISPDSYNEQFF.

V and J are TRBV20-1 and TRBJ1-1, with a weak D call TRBD1 (5 bases). CDR1 and CDR2 from the germline V gene are DFQATT and SNEGSKA (reference sequence). This CDR3 has 15 amino acids. The V end was cut by 6 bases, the J end by 0 bases, with 17 bases between. The CDR3, as DNA: TGCAGTGCCCAACCTGGCGTCAGGGTGAACACTGAAGCTTTCTTT. It encodes CSAQPGVRVNTEAFF.

This clonotype was seen more than once but under ten times. The CDR3 region is CSARDLVRGHDEQYF. Written as DNA, the CDR3 is TGCAGTGCTAGAGATCTGGTCAGGGGGCACGACGAGCAGTACTTC. This rearrangement joins TRBV20-1 to TRBJ2-7; TRBD1 aligns across 8 bases. Germline V CDR1 and CDR2: DFQATT, SNEGSKA (reference sequence). Trimming took 0 bases from V and 5 from J; bases not matched to a gene: 9. The CDR3 has 15 residues.

This clonotype was picked up a small number of times. The rearrangement uses TRBV3-1 and TRBJ2-7; D unresolved. CDR3 length: 15 residues. Germline V lookup: CDR1 LGHDT, CDR2 YNNKEL (reference sequence). Trimming stripped 1 base from V and 3 bases from J, with 13 bases between. CDR3 bases: TGTGCCAGCAGCCAAGTGTTGGGGATTGGCTACGAGCAGTACTTC. It codes for CASSQVLGIGYEQYF.

The chain couples TRBV5-1 to TRBJ2-1; D is perhaps TRBD2 (6 bases). Germline V CDR1 and CDR2: SGHRS, YFSETQ. CDR3 length equals 17 residues. Between the trimmed V and J ends, which lost 4 bases and 3 bases, there was a span of 20 bases. The CDR3 loop reads CASSVDARQRVYNEQFF. Written as DNA, the CDR3 is TGCGCCAGCAGCGTGGACGCGAGGCAGCGGGTCTACAATGAGCAGTTCTTC.

V usage is TRBV29-1 and J usage is TRBJ2-7, with 8 bases identical to TRBD1. The CDR3 extends over 12 amino acids. Looked up from germline, CDR1 is SQVTM and CDR2 is ANQGSEA. After removal of 5 bases from V and 2 bases from J, the junction contained 2 bases not matched to a gene. The CDR3 DNA reads TGCAGCGTTCTGACAGGGGCCTACGAGCAGTACTTC. Protein: CSVLTGAYEQYF.

J is TRBJ2-1 and V is TRBV5-1; D assignment may be TRBD1 or TRBD2 (6 bases each). The CDR3 contains 14 residues. Germline V gene lookup returns CDR1 SGHRS and CDR2 YFSETQ. The V and J ends lost 2 bases and 8 bases respectively, with 14 bases between them. The chain's CDR3 is CASSFLSGAHEQFF. The CDR3 nucleotides read TGCGCCAGCAGCTTCTTATCGGGGGCCCATGAGCAGTTCTTC. Supplemented by reference TRBV5-1 and TRBJ2-1, the full variable domain reads KAGVTQTPRYLIKTRGQQVTLSCSPISGHRSVSWYQQTPGQGLQFLFEYFSETQRNKGNFPGRFSGRQFSNSRSEMNVSTLELGDSALYLCASSFLSGAHEQFFGPGTRLTVL.

The V call is TRBV5-1, the J call TRBJ2-5; the match to TRBD2 covers 9 bases. After removal of 0 bases from V and 6 bases from J, the junction contained 24 bases not matched to a gene. This CDR3 has 21 amino acids. Per the germline V gene, CDR1 is SGHRS and CDR2 is YFSETQ. The DNA for the CDR3 is TGCGCCAGCAGCTTGGACCTACCTGGCGCGGGAGGGCCTGCATACGTCAAGACCCAGTACTTC. Translation: CASSLDLPGAGGPAYVKTQYF.

The chain carries TRBV27 and TRBJ2-1; D gene unclear. The CDR3 length is 15 residues. CDR1 is MNHEY, CDR2 SMNVEV, per germline (reference sequence). V was cut by 6 bases and J by 5 bases, with 17 bases left in between. The CDR3 coding sequence is TGTGCCAGCAGCTCATCGCCCCGTGACAACAATGAGCAGTTCTTC. Encoded protein: CASSSSPRDNNEQFF.

This clonotype was counted only a few times. V usage is TRBV10-3 and J usage is TRBJ2-5; unclear D gene. In germline, CDR1 is ENHRY, CDR2 SYGVKD. CDR3 size: 15 residues. Between the trimmed V and J ends, which lost 6 bases and 5 bases, there was a span of 19 bases. The CDR3 spells CAISLSPVGLETQYF. As DNA, the CDR3 is TGTGCCATCAGCCTATCCCCCGTGGGGTTGGAGACCCAGTACTTC.

The DNA for the CDR3 is TGTGCCAGCAGCCCCTCCGTGGATACGCAGTATTTT. Protein product: CASSPSVDTQYF. The chain links TRBV12-3 or TRBV12-4 to TRBJ2-3; D uncertain. Trimming stripped 6 bases from V and 6 bases from J, with 10 bases between. The CDR3 sequence is 12 residues long.

This clonotype came up a few times. The genes are TRBV3-1 and TRBJ2-7; 7 bases fit TRBD1. The germline CDR1 and CDR2 sequences are LGHDT and YNNKEL (reference sequence). Germline trimming cut 8 bases from V and 5 bases from J; bases unmatched to any gene: 9. The CDR3 contains 13 residues. This CDR3 reads CASGRTGRNEQYF. As DNA, the CDR3 is TGTGCCAGCGGAAGGACAGGCCGAAACGAGCAGTACTTC.

The chain carries TRBV5-1 and TRBJ2-2; weak D call: TRBD2 (6 bases). This CDR3 is 14 amino acids long. Germline loops: CDR1 SGHRS, CDR2 YFSETQ. The ends were cut back, 5 bases at V and 0 bases at J, with 8 bases in the middle. CDR3 amino acids: CASRPSANTGELFF. DNA for the CDR3: TGCGCCAGCAGACCTAGCGCGAACACCGGGGAGCTGTTTTTT.

The CDR3 DNA sequence: TGTGCCAGCAGCCAGACGGGGAGGGTCGAGCAGTTCTTC. Encoded protein: CASSQTGRVEQFF. The V call is TRBV11-2, the J call TRBJ2-1; TRBD2 matches 7 bases. With V trimmed by 5 bases and J by 10 bases, 8 bases remained unmatched. The germline gives CDR1 SGHAT, CDR2 FQNNGV. The CDR3 is 13 residues long.

The CDR3 DNA is TGCGCCAGCAGCTTGGTATCGTCGGCCCCCTACGAGCAGTACTTC. It translates to CASSLVSSAPYEQYF. The V gene is TRBV5-1, the J gene TRBJ2-7; D gene uncertain. Germline CDR1 and CDR2: SGHRS and YFSETQ. This CDR3 comprises 15 residues. Trimming removed 0 bases at V and 2 bases at J, with 12 bases between.

This clonotype was seen a few times. The chain combines TRBV3-1 with TRBJ1-1; D might be TRBD1 (6 bases). CDR1 is LGHDT and CDR2 is YNNKEL in the germline V gene (reference sequence). This CDR3 is 18 amino acids long. Trimming took off 4 bases at V and 3 bases at J, with 24 bases between the two ends. The CDR3 loop reads CASSRSRKVQGRYTEAFF. CDR3 DNA sequence: TGTGCCAGCAGCCGAAGTAGGAAGGTTCAGGGGAGATACACTGAAGCTTTCTTT.